The clone carrying this T cell receptor beta chain was seen only a few times. Its target is unknown. The donor cohort consisted entirely of Caucasian adults residing in Nashville, Tennessee. A split of CD4+ cells into CD45RA+ naive and CD45RA-negative memory subsets was performed. The data were obtained in a study of shared clonotypes between healthy human individuals. Overall study context: Participating donors consisted of two women and a few men aged 18 to 49. General study findings and limits: Shared clonotypes: 4.5% to 6.5% naive CD4, around 3.5% naive CD8, 2.3% memory CD4, approximately 0.4% memory CD8.

This CDR3 spans 16 amino acids. Using immunoSEQ multiplex PCR, the repertoire was profiled, and TCRdb retains in-frame clones only, with some absent. The sample holds fewer than 400,000 clones; approximately 79% are singletons and the top ten take about 9.3%. The sequencing sample was made of memory CD4+ T cells sorted from blood. Subset of the sample: CD45RA-negative fraction. The J gene is TRBJ1-2, the V gene TRBV21-1; TRBD1 is the table's D call, not checked against the DNA. TRBV21-1 is classified as a pseudogene. This TCR came from a man aged 25-45 years in good health. CDR3: CASSKDRARVTYGYTF. For the CDR3, the DNA is TGTGCCAGCAGCAAAGACAGGGCCCGCGTCACTTATGGCTACACCTTC.